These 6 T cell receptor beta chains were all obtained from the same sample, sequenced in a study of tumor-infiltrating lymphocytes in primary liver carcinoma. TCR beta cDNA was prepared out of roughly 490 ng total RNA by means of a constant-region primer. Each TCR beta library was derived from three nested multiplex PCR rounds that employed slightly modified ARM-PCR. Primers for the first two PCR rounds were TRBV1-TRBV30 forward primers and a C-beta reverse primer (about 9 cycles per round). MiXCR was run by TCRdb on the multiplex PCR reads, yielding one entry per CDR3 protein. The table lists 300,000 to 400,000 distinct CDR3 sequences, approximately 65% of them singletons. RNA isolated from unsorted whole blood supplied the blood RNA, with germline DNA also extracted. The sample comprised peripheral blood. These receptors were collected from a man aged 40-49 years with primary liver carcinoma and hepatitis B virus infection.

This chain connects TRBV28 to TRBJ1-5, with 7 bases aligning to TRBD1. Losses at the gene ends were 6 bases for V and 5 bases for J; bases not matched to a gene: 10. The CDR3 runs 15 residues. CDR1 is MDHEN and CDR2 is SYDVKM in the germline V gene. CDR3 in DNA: TGTGCCAGCAGCCCCCGGACAGGAGTTTATCAGCCCCAGCATTTT. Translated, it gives CASSPRTGVYQPQHF.

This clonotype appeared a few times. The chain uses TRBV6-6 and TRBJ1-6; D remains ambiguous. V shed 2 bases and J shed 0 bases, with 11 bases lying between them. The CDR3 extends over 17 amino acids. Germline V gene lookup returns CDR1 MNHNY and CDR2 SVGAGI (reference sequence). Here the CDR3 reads CASSYLEQSSYNSPLHF. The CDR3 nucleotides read TGTGCCAGCAGTTACCTCGAGCAGAGCTCCTATAATTCACCCCTCCACTTT.

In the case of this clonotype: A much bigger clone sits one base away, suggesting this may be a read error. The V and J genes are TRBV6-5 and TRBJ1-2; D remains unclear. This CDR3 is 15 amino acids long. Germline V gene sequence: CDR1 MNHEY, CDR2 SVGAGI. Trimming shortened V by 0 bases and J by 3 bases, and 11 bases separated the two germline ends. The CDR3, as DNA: TGTGCCAGCAGTTACTCGAGGGTCGCCCACTATGGCTACACCTTC. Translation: CASSYSRVAHYGYTF.

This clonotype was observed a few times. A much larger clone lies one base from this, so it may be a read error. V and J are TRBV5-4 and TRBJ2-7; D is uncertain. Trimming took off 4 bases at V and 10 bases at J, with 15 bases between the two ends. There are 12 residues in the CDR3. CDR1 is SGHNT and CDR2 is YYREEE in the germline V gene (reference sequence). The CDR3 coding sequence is TGTGCCAGCAGCCTAACTTTCGGCGACCAGTACTTC. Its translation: CASSLTFGDQYF.

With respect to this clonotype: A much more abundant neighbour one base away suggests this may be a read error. The CDR3 nucleotides are TGTACCAGCAGCCCCGGGATCATAGATTCACCCCTCCACTTT. It encodes CTSSPGIIDSPLHF. This chain connects TRBV7-9 to TRBJ1-6; D uncertain. CDR3 length: 14 residues. Germline assignment: CDR1 SEHNR and CDR2 FQNEAQ (reference sequence). The full variable domain, completed using reference TRBV7-9 and TRBJ1-6, is DTGVSQNPRHKITKRGQNVTFRCDPISEHNRLYWYRQTLGQGPEFLTYFQNEAQLEKSRLLSDRFSAERPKGSFSTLEIQRTEQGDSAMYLCTSSPGIIDSPLHFGNGTRLTVT.

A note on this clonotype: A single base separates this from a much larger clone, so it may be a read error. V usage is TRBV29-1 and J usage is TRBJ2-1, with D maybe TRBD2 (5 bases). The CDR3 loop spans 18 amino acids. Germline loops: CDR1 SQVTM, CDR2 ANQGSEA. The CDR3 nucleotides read TGCAGCGTTGAAGAAAGAGGGTCTAAGGTTGGCTCCCACAATGAGCAGTTCTTC. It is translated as CSVEERGSKVGSHNEQFF.